The T cell receptor beta chain described here comes from a study of T cells in tumors after PD-1 blockade. For the study at large: Patients had no prior checkpoint blockade, systemic immunosuppressants, or anti-cancer therapy within 4 weeks. Daily vismodegib 150 mg continued in a subset of anti-PD-1-treated patients.

Libraries were prepared by immunoSEQ multiplex PCR; TCRdb keeps only in-frame clonotypes and omits some of them. The profile shows 15,000 or so clones, roughly 82% of them singletons. Input was roughly 550 ng to 6,500 ng of genomic DNA from tumor or blood. V lost 1 base, J lost 7 bases, and 7 bases lay in between. The CDR3 runs to 13 residues. Germline-derived CDR1 and CDR2 are SGHTA and FQGTGA. The TCR sequence derives from a human donor with basal cell carcinoma. J is TRBJ2-2 and V is TRBV7-3; no reliable D call. Sample: PBMCs, taken after anti-PD-1 treatment. In DNA, the CDR3 is TGTGCCAGCAGCTTAAGTCACAGCGGGGAGCTGTTTTTT. It translates to CASSLSHSGELFF. Full variable domain (rest looked up from reference TRBV7-3 and TRBJ2-2): GAGVSQTPSNKVTEKGKYVELRCDPISGHTALYWYRQSLGQGPEFLIYFQGTGAADDSGLPNDRFFAVRPEGSVSTLKIQRTERGDSAVYLCASSLSHSGELFFGEGSRLTVL.